The rows below give T cell receptor beta chains drawn from one sample of a study of blood T cell repertoires in COVID-19. Assay: immunoSEQ multiplex PCR; the TCRdb copy retains only in-frame clones and omits some. The sample has approximately 220,000 clones; 86% are singletons. The sample consisted of PBMCs or T cells enriched from blood (not recorded which). Receptors originate from a woman aged 25-40 years who had been exposed to COVID-19. CDR3s include the opening cysteine and the closing phenylalanine or tryptophan. The D gene is left open where the match is weak. Clone size, where shown, is once, few, many, or a class for clones that have expanded.

>NA|once|TRBJ1-1|TRBV5-5
CASTGEHLAAEAFF
TGTGCCAGCACGGGGGAGCACCTCGCCGCTGAAGCTTTCTTT
>NA|NA|TRBJ2-2|TRBV21-1
CASSKVSGELFF
TGTGCCAGCAGCAAAGTCTCCGGGGAGCTGTTTTTT
>TRBD1|NA|TRBJ1-2|TRBV19
CASSRQGDYGYTF
TGTGCCAGTAGTAGGCAGGGGGACTATGGCTACACCTTC
>NA|NA|TRBJ1-1|TRBV5-1
CASSLRVGNTEAFF
TGCGCCAGCAGCCTGAGGGTTGGGAACACTGAAGCTTTCTTT
>TRBD1|NA|TRBJ2-5|TRBV7-8
CASSSGTGEQETQYF
TGTGCCAGCAGCTCCGGGACAGGAGAACAAGAGACCCAGTACTTC
>NA|NA|TRBJ2-5|TRBV30
CAWSGGGAPETQYF
TGTGCCTGGAGTGGAGGAGGGGCCCCAGAGACCCAGTACTTC
>NA|NA|TRBJ1-2|TRBV5-8
CASSARVLRGYGYTF
TGTGCCAGCAGCGCCCGGGTCCTCCGAGGCTATGGCTACACCTTC
>NA|NA|TRBJ1-2|TRBV2
CASRQGTTNYGYTF
TGTGCCAGTCGTCAGGGAACTACTAACTATGGCTACACCTTC
>NA|NA|TRBJ1-4|TRBV2
CASSLPGANEKLFF
TGTGCCAGCAGCCTCCCAGGGGCAAATGAAAAACTGTTTTTT
>TRBD1|once|TRBJ1-2|TRBV19
CASSPLDRGPNYGYTF
TGTGCCAGTAGTCCACTCGACAGGGGGCCCAACTATGGCTACACCTTC
>NA|NA|TRBJ2-7|TRBV7-3
CASSLGRGPSYEQYF
TGTGCCAGCAGCCTCGGGCGGGGGCCCTCCTACGAGCAGTACTTC
>NA|NA|TRBJ1-3|TRBV11-2
CASSTDIGNTIYF
TGTGCCAGCAGCACAGACATTGGAAACACCATATATTTT
>NA|few|TRBJ2-1|TRBV5-1
CASSSTGFYNEQFF
TGCGCCAGCAGCTCCACGGGGTTTTACAATGAGCAGTTCTTC
>NA|NA|TRBJ1-1|TRBV18
CASSPRGEVTEAFF
TGTGCCAGCTCACCGCGGGGGGAGGTCACTGAAGCTTTCTTT
>TRBD1|NA|TRBJ1-4|TRBV5-6
CASSLLGQGSEKLFF
TGTGCCAGCAGCTTGTTGGGACAGGGAAGTGAAAAACTGTTTTTT
>TRBD1|NA|TRBJ2-7|TRBV24-1
CATSDSGQGYEQYF
TGTGCCACCAGCGACTCTGGACAGGGGTACGAGCAGTACTTC
>NA|NA|TRBJ1-1|TRBV27
CASSWVTSQGTEAFF
TGTGCCAGCAGTTGGGTAACGTCCCAGGGGACTGAAGCTTTCTTT
>NA|few|TRBJ2-2|TRBV2
CASSVTENTGELFF
TGTGCCAGCAGTGTGACAGAGAACACCGGGGAGCTGTTTTTT
>TRBD1|NA|TRBJ2-3|TRBV11-2
CASNEGDRQQYF
TGTGCCAGCAACGAGGGGGACAGACAGCAGTATTTT
>TRBD1|once|TRBJ2-4|TRBV5-1
CASSLSQGAGAKNIQYF
TGCGCCAGCAGCTTGAGCCAGGGGGCTGGAGCCAAAAACATTCAGTACTTC
>NA|once|TRBJ1-6|TRBV7-9
CASSPSSREGCSPLHF
TGTGCCAGCAGCCCCTCCAGCAGGGAAGGGTGTTCACCCCTCCACTTT
>NA|once|TRBJ2-2|TRBV24-1
CATGGTANTGELFF
TGTGCCACCGGCGGGACAGCGAACACCGGGGAGCTGTTTTTT
>TRBD1|NA|TRBJ1-1|TRBV2
CASRKDRDTEAFF
TGTGCCAGCAGGAAGGACAGGGACACTGAAGCTTTCTTT
>NA|NA|TRBJ1-3|TRBV2
CASSPRSGDGNTIYF
TGTGCCAGCAGCCCGAGGTCGGGGGATGGAAACACCATATATTTT
>NA|NA|TRBJ1-3|TRBV18
CASSPPWSSGNTIYF
TGTGCCAGCTCCCCTCCCTGGAGCTCTGGAAACACCATATATTTT
>NA|NA|TRBJ1-1|TRBV2
CASSPNMNTEAFF
TGTGCCAGCAGCCCAAACATGAACACTGAAGCTTTCTTT
>TRBD1|few|TRBJ1-6|TRBV9
CASSPHRGSSYNSPLHF
TGTGCCAGCAGCCCACACAGGGGAAGCTCCTATAATTCACCCCTCCACTTT
>TRBD1|NA|TRBJ1-1|TRBV3-1/TRBV3-2
CASSPGQGKTEAFF
TGTGCCAGCAGCCCCGGACAGGGGAAAACTGAAGCTTTCTTT
>NA|NA|TRBJ1-5|TRBV2
CASKDPGGRAQPQHF
TGTGCCAGCAAGGACCCGGGGGGGCGAGCTCAGCCCCAGCATTTT
>TRBD2|NA|TRBJ2-7|TRBV7-9
CASSPPGLAGLEQYF
TGTGCCAGCAGCCCCCCGGGGCTAGCGGGGTTGGAGCAGTACTTC
>TRBD2|NA|TRBJ2-2|TRBV4-1
CASSQGPGLEDTGELFF
TGCGCCAGCAGCCAAGGTCCGGGACTAGAAGACACCGGGGAGCTGTTTTTT
>TRBD2|NA|TRBJ2-3|TRBV3-1/TRBV3-2
CASSHAGVGTDTQYF
TGTGCCAGCAGCCATGCGGGGGTTGGCACAGATACGCAGTATTTT
>NA|NA|TRBJ1-3|TRBV6-5
CASSYSGERGNTIYF
TGTGCCAGCAGTTACTCTGGGGAGAGGGGAAACACCATATATTTT
>NA|few|TRBJ1-1|TRBV6-5
CASSYSIRQRKVGAFF
TGTGCCAGCAGTTACTCGATACGACAGCGAAAGGTTGGAGCTTTCTTT
>NA|NA|TRBJ2-7|TRBV5-1
CASSPHPEPYEQYF
TGCGCCAGCAGCCCTCACCCCGAGCCTTACGAGCAGTACTTC
>TRBD1|NA|TRBJ1-2|TRBV10-3
CATVKGQGEGGYTF
TGTGCCACCGTAAAGGGACAGGGGGAAGGTGGCTACACCTTC
>TRBD1|NA|TRBJ2-5|TRBV24-1
CATSDTRTGETQYF
TGTGCCACCAGTGATACCCGGACAGGAGAGACCCAGTACTTC
>NA|NA|TRBJ1-6|TRBV10-3
CAIGRGGALHF
TGTGCCATCGGGCGAGGGGGGGCCCTCCACTTT
>NA|NA|TRBJ1-2|TRBV19
CASEHRQAGANYGYTF
TGTGCCAGTGAACATCGTCAGGCAGGGGCTAACTATGGCTACACCTTC
>NA|once|TRBJ1-6|TRBV9
CASSAGGASPSVGSPLHF
TGTGCCAGCAGCGCGGGGGGCGCCAGTCCTTCGGTTGGGTCACCCCTCCACTTT
>NA|NA|TRBJ1-6|TRBV4-1
CASSQDRVVYSPLHF
TGCGCCAGCAGCCAAGACAGGGTAGTTTATTCACCCCTCCACTTT